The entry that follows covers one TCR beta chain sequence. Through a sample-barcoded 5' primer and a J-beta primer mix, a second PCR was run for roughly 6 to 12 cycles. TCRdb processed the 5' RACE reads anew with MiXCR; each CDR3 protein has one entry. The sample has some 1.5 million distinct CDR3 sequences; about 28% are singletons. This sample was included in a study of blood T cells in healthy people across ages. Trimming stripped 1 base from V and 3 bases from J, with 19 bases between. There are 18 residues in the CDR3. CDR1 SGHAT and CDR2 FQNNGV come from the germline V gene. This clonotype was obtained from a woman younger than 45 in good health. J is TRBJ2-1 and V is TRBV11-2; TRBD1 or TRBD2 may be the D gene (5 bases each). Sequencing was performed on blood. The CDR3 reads CASSLGIRDRSFYNEQFF. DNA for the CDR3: TGTGCCAGCAGCTTAGGGATCCGGGACCGGAGTTTCTACAATGAGCAGTTCTTC.